This T cell receptor (beta chain) was captured by sequencing in a study of T cell responses to AZD1222 COVID-19 vaccine. Germline-derived CDR1 and CDR2 are MGHRA and YSYEKL. V was clipped by 6 bases and J by 2 bases, with 8 bases between them. CDR3 length equals 14 residues. The table came from immunoSEQ multiplex PCR; TCRdb's copy has only in-frame clones and leaves some out. The profile shows about 100,000 clones, approximately 88% of them singletons. Points on this clone: The antigen is unknown.

Findings and caveats of the study: It was only a handful of AZD1222 recipients who were seropositive at baseline.

This receptor was taken from an adult in good health. The chain has TRBV4-1 and TRBJ2-6; possible D gene TRBD2, 6 bases. Source: peripheral blood, taken on day 0 of AZD1222 vaccination. The CDR3 here is CASRGGTGANVLTF. CDR3 bases: TGCGCCAGCAGGGGAGGCACTGGGGCCAACGTCCTGACTTTC.